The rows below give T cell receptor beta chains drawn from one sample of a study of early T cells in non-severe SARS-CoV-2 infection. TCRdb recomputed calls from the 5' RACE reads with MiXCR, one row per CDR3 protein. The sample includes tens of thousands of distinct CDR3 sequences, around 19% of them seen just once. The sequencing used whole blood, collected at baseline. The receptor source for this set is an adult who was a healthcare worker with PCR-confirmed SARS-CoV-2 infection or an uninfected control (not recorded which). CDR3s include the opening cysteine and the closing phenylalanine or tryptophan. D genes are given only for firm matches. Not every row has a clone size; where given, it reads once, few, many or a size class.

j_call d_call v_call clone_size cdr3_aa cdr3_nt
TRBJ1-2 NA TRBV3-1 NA CASSQGRATYYGYTF TGTGCCAGCAGCCAAGGACGAGCGACCTACTATGGCTACACCTTC
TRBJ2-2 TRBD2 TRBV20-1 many CSAGTSGTGELFF TGCAGTGCTGGTACTAGCGGTACCGGGGAGCTGTTTTTT
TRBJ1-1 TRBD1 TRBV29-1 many CSDGQGARSGTEAFF TGCAGCGACGGTCAGGGGGCGCGTTCAGGCACTGAAGCTTTCTTT
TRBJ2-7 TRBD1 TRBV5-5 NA CASSPWTGRTYEQYF TGTGCCAGCAGCCCGTGGACAGGGAGAACCTACGAGCAGTACTTC
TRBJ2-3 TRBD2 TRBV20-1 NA CSAGLAGGSHTQYF TGCAGTGCTGGCCTAGCGGGGGGGTCACATACGCAGTATTTT
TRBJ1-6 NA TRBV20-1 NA CSARAWTQSPLHF TGCAGTGCTAGAGCCTGGACGCAATCACCCCTCCACTTT
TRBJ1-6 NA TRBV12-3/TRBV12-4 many CASRPDNSPLHF TGTGCCAGCAGACCGGATAATTCACCCCTCCACTTT
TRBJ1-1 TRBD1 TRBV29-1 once CSVVVGGGTEAFF TGCAGCGTTGTGGTAGGGGGCGGCACTGAAGCTTTCTTT
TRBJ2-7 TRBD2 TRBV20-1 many CSAQRGTSLSEQYF TGCAGTGCCCAGAGAGGGACTAGTCTTTCCGAGCAGTACTTC
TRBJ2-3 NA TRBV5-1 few CASRETDTQYF TGCGCCAGCAGGGAGACAGATACGCAGTATTTT
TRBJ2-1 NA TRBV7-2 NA CASSLMSYNEQFF TGTGCCAGCAGCTTAATGTCCTACAATGAGCAGTTCTTC
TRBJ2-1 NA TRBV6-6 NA CASSVPGSYNEQFF TGTGCCAGCAGTGTCCCGGGATCCTACAATGAGCAGTTCTTC
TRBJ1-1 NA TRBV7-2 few CASSLDPVGLNTEAFF TGTGCCAGCAGCTTAGATCCCGTAGGGCTGAACACTGAAGCTTTCTTT
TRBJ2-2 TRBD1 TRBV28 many CASSLGTGRTGELFF TGTGCCAGCAGTCTAGGGACAGGAAGAACCGGGGAGCTGTTTTTT
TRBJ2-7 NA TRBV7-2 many CASSARTAYEQYF TGTGCCAGCAGCGCCCGGACAGCCTACGAGCAGTACTTC
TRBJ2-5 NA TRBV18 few CASSPRGQETQYF TGTGCCAGCTCACCCCGGGGGCAAGAGACCCAGTACTTC
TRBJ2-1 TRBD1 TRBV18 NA CASSQGDSSYNEQFF TGTGCCAGCTCCCAGGGGGACAGCTCCTACAATGAGCAGTTCTTC
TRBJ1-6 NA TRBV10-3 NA CAVQGSYNSPLHF TGTGCCGTACAGGGATCCTATAATTCACCCCTCCACTTT
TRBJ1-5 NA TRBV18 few CASSPQGDGQPQHF TGTGCCAGCTCACCACAGGGCGACGGTCAGCCCCAGCATTTT
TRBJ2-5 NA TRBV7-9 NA CASSLWRETQYF TGTGCCAGCAGCTTATGGCGAGAGACCCAGTACTTC
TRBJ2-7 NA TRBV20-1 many CSASKRDEQYF TGCAGTGCTAGTAAGAGAGACGAGCAGTACTTC
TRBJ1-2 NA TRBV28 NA CASSRPAGSTYGYTF TGTGCCAGCAGCCGCCCTGCAGGGTCGACCTATGGCTACACCTTC
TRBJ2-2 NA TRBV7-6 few CASSAGLFPSVDANTGELFF TGTGCCAGCAGCGCGGGACTTTTCCCATCAGTCGACGCGAACACCGGGGAGCTGTTTTTT
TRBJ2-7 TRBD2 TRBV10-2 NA CASSAGLAGVAQYF TGCGCCAGCAGTGCGGGACTAGCGGGAGTTGCGCAGTACTTC
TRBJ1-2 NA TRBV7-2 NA CASSLAGQGGGYTF TGTGCCAGCAGCTTAGCGGGGCAGGGAGGTGGCTACACCTTC
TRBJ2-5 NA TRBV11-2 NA CASSRLAGTQYF TGTGCCAGCAGCCGGTTGGCAGGGACCCAGTACTTC
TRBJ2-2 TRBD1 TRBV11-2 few CASSRQGPGELFF TGTGCCAGCAGTCGACAGGGCCCCGGGGAGCTGTTTTTT
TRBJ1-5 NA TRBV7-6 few CASSLEPNRGNQPQHF TGTGCCAGCAGCTTAGAACCCAATAGGGGCAATCAGCCCCAGCATTTT
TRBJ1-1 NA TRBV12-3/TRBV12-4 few CASSLAHGNTEAFF TGTGCCAGCAGTTTAGCACACGGGAACACTGAAGCTTTCTTT
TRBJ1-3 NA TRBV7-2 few CASSLDRTAASPSGNTIYF TGTGCCAGCAGCTTAGATCGCACGGCCGCCTCTCCCTCTGGAAACACCATATATTTT
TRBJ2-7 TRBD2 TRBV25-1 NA CASSGGLAGGFEQYF TGTGCCAGCAGTGGGGGACTAGCGGGAGGGTTCGAGCAGTACTTC
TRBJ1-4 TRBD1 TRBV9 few CASSQTGNNEKLFF TGTGCCAGCAGCCAGACAGGGAATAATGAAAAACTGTTTTTT
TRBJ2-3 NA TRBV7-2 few CASSSYGPAGTDTQYF TGTGCCAGCAGCTCATACGGACCGGCTGGGACAGATACGCAGTATTTT
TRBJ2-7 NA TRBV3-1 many CASSLAGTGTYEQYF TGTGCCAGCAGCCTGGCCGGGACGGGGACCTACGAGCAGTACTTC
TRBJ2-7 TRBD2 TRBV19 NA CASSMTSGRIDEQYF TGTGCCAGTAGTATGACTAGCGGGAGAATTGACGAGCAGTACTTC
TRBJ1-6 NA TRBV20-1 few CSAPRDGEYSPLHF TGCAGTGCTCCCCGGGACGGCGAATATTCACCCCTCCACTTT
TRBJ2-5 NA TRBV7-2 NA CASSLGPGSETQYF TGTGCCAGCAGCTTAGGCCCGGGTTCTGAGACCCAGTACTTC
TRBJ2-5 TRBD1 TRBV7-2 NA CASSVGTGVLDF TGTGCCAGCAGCGTGGGGACAGGGGTGTTAGACTTC
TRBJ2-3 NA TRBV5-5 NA CASSLIGGRTDTQYF TGTGCCAGCAGCTTGATCGGGGGACGCACAGATACGCAGTATTTT
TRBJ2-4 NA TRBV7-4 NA CASSPRSGLSISITTIAKNIQYF TGTGCCAGCAGCCCGAGGTCCGGGCTCAGTATATCCATCACCACAATAGCCAAAAACATTCAGTACTTC
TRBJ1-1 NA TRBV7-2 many CASSVTYTEAFF TGTGCCAGCAGCGTTACCTACACTGAAGCTTTCTTT
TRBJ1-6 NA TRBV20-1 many CSAGSRVNSPLHF TGCAGTGCAGGGTCCAGGGTAAATTCACCCCTCCACTTT
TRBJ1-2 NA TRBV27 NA CASRITAGNYGYTF TGTGCCAGCAGAATCACCGCAGGGAACTATGGCTACACCTTC
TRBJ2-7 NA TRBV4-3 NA CASSQDLEQAISRSDPIYEQYF TGCGCCAGCAGCCAAGATTTGGAACAAGCGATTAGCAGATCAGATCCGATCTACGAGCAGTACTTC
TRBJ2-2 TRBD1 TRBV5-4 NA CASSLQGPSPGELFF TGTGCCAGCAGCCTACAGGGGCCTTCCCCCGGGGAGCTGTTTTTT
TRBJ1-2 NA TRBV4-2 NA CASSHGTGKNYGYTF TGTGCCAGCAGCCATGGGACGGGAAAAAATTATGGCTACACCTTC